The entry below describes one T cell receptor beta chain. This entry belongs to a study of blood T cell repertoires in COVID-19. Turning to the study itself: From the United States, Italy and Spain came samples of acute and convalescent COVID-19.

With 1 base removed from V and 4 bases from J, the gap between germline ends came to 19 bases. The germline V gene encodes CDR1 SGHTA and CDR2 FQGTGA. CDR3 length equals 18 residues. The data were produced by immunoSEQ multiplex PCR, yet TCRdb's version contains in-frame clones alone and is incomplete. This sample has about 160,000 clones, with approximately 80% found just once. This sequence was found in a woman of 80 years or more with active or convalescent COVID-19. This chain links TRBV7-3 with TRBJ2-2; the D gene is possibly TRBD2 (5 bases). The sample comprised peripheral blood. The CDR3 nucleotides are TGTGCCAGCAGCTTAATTCCCCCTGTGAGGGAGTCCACCGGGGAGCTGTTTTTT. Its translation is CASSLIPPVRESTGELFF. The variable domain in full, with the rest retrieved from reference TRBV7-3 and TRBJ2-2, is GAGVSQTPSNKVTEKGKYVELRCDPISGHTALYWYRQSLGQGPEFLIYFQGTGAADDSGLPNDRFFAVRPEGSVSTLKIQRTERGDSAVYLCASSLIPPVRESTGELFFGEGSRLTVL.